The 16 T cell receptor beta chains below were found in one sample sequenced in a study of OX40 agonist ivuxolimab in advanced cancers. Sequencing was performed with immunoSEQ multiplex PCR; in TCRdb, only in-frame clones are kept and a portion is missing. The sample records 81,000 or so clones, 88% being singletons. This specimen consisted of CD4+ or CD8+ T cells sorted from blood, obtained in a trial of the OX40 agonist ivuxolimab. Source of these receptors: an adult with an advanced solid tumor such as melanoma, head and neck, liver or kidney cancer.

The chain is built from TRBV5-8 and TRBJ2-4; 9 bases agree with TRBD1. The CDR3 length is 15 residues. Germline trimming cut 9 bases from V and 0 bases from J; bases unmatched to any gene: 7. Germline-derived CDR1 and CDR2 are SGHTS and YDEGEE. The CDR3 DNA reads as TGTGCCACGACTACAGGGGGCGAAGCCAAAAACATTCAGTACTTC. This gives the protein CATTTGGEAKNIQYF.

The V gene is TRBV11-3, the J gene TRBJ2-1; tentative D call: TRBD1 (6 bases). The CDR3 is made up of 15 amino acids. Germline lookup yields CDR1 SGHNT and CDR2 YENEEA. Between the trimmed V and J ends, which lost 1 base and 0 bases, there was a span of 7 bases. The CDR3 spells CASSLGQASYNEQFF. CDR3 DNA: TGTGCCAGCAGCTTAGGACAGGCCTCCTACAATGAGCAGTTCTTC.

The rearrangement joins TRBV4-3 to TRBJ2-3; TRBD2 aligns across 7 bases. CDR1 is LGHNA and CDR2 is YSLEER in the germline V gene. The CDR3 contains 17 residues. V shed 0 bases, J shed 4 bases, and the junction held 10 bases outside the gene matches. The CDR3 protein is CASSQEGAGVQPDTQYF. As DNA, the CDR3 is TGCGCCAGCAGCCAAGAAGGGGCGGGGGTGCAGCCAGATACGCAGTATTTT.

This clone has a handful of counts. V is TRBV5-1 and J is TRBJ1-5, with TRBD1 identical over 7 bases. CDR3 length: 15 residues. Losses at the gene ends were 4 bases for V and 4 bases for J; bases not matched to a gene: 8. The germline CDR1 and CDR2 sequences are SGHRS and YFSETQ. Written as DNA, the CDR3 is TGCGCCAGCAGCATTACAGGGGCAGAGAATCAGCCCCAGCATTTT. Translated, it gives CASSITGAENQPQHF. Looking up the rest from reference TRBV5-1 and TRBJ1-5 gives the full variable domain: KAGVTQTPRYLIKTRGQQVTLSCSPISGHRSVSWYQQTPGQGLQFLFEYFSETQRNKGNFPGRFSGRQFSNSRSEMNVSTLELGDSALYLCASSITGAENQPQHFGDGTRLSIL.

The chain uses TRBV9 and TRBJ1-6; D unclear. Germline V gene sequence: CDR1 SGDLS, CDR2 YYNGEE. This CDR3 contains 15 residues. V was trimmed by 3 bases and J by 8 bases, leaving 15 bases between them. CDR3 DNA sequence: TGTGCCAGCAGCGCCCTAGGCGGTTTCGATTCACCCCTCCACTTT. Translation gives CASSALGGFDSPLHF.

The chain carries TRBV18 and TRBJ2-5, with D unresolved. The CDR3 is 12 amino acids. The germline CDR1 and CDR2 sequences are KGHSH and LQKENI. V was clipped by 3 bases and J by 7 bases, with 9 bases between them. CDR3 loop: CASSPQSGTQYF. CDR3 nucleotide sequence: TGTGCCAGCTCACCGCAGTCAGGGACCCAGTACTTC.

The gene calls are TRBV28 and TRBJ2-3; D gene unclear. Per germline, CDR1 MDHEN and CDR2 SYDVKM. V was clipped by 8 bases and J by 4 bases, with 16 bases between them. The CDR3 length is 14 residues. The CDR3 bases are TGTGCCAGCCACAGCCGCTCCCTTTCAGATACGCAGTATTTT. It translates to CASHSRSLSDTQYF.

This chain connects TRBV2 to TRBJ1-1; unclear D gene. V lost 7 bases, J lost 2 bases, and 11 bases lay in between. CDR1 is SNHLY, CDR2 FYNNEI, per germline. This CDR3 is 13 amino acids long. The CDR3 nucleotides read TGTGCCAGCAAGAGGAAGCCCAACACTGAAGCTTTCTTT. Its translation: CASKRKPNTEAFF.

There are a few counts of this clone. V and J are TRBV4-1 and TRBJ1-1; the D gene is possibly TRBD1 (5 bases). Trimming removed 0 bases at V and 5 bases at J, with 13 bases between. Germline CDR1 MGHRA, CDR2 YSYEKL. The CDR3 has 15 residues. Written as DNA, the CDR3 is TGCGCCAGCAGCCAAGAAAGTGCGGGGACGACTGAAGCTTTCTTT. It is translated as CASSQESAGTTEAFF.

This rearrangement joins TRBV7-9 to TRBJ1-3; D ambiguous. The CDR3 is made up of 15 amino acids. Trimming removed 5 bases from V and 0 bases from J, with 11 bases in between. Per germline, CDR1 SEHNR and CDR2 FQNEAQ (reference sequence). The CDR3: CASSPPGYSGNTIYF. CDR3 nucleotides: TGTGCCAGCAGCCCCCCCGGATACTCTGGAAACACCATATATTTT.

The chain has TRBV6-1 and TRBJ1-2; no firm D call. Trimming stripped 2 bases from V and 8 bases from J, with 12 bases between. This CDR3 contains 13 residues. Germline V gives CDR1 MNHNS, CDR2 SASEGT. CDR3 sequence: CASSEYKEEGYTF. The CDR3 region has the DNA TGTGCCAGCAGTGAATATAAGGAAGAAGGCTACACCTTC.

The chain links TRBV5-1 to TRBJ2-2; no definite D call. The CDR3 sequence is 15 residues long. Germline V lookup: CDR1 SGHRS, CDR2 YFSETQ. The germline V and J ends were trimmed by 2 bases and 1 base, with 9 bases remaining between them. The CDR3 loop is CASSLVELNTGELFF. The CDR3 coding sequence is TGCGCCAGCAGCTTAGTTGAACTGAACACCGGGGAGCTGTTTTTT.

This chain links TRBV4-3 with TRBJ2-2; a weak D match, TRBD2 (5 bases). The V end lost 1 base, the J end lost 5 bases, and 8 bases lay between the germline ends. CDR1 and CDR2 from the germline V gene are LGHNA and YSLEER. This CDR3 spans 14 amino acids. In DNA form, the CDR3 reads TGCGCCAGCAGCCAAGGGGGAGTAACCGGGGAGCTGTTTTTT. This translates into CASSQGGVTGELFF.

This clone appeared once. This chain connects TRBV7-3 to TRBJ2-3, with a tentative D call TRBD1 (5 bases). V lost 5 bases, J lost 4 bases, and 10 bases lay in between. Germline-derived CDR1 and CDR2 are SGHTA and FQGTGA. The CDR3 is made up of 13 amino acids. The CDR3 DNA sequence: TGTGCCAGCAGCCCGCAGGGTGCAGATACGCAGTATTTT. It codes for CASSPQGADTQYF.

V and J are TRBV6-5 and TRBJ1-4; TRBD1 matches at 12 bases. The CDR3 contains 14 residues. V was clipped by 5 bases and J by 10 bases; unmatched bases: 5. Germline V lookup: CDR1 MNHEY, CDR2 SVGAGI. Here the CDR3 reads CASSIGTGGAKLFF. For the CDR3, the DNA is TGTGCCAGCAGTATCGGGACAGGGGGCGCAAAACTGTTTTTT.

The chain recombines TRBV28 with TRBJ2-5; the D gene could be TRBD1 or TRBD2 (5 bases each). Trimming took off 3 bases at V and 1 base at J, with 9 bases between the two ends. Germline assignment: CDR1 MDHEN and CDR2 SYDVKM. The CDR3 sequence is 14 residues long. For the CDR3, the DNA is TGTGCCAGCAGTTTGGGGGTGGTCCAAGAGACCCAGTACTTC. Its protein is CASSLGVVQETQYF.